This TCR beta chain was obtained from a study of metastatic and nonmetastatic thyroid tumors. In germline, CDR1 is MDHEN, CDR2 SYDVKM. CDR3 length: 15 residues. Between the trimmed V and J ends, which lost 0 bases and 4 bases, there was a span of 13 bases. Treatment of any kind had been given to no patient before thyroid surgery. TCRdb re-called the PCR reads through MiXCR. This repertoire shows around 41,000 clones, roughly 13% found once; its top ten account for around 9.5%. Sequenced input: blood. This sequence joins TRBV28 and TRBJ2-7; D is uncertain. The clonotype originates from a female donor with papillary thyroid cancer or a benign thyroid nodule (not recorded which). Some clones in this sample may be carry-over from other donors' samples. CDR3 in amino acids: CASSLWYPVRYEQYF. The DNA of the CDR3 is TGTGCCAGCAGTTTATGGTATCCGGTTAGGTACGAGCAGTACTTC.